These T cell receptor beta chains were read from a single sample in a study of control samples from healthy donors and cancer patients. Sequencing used immunoSEQ multiplex PCR; TCRdb keeps in-frame clones, though not all of them. Across some 190,000 clones, the top ten clones capture roughly 2% of the sample. Sequencing was done on a sample of blood. The source of these receptors is a woman aged 30 to 39 in good health. Each CDR3 is given with its conserved first and last residue. D genes are given only for firm matches.

CDR3nt,CDR3aa,v_gene,d_gene,j_gene
TGTGCCAGCAGCGATCCGGGACTAGTGGAAGAGACCCAGTACTTC,CASSDPGLVEETQYF,TRBV11-1,TRBD2,TRBJ2-5
TGTGCCAGTAGTATAGGGAGTGGTCAGCCCCAGCATTTT,CASSIGSGQPQHF,TRBV19,.,TRBJ1-5
TGTGCCAGCCTCGAAATAGGGGGCTTTTCCCAAAACACCATATATTTT,CASLEIGGFSQNTIYF,TRBV18,TRBD1,TRBJ1-3
TGCGCCAGCAGCTTGGGAGACAACAGGGGTAACACTGAAGCTTTCTTT,CASSLGDNRGNTEAFF,TRBV5-1,TRBD1,TRBJ1-1
TGTGCCAGCAGCGTAGGCACCGGGGAGCAGTACTTC,CASSVGTGEQYF,TRBV9,.,TRBJ2-7
TGTGCCAGCAGCCTGGGGACAGGGAACACTGAAGCTTTCTTT,CASSLGTGNTEAFF,TRBV11-3,TRBD1,TRBJ1-1
TGTGCCAGCAGCTTACGCGGGCACACAGATACGCAGTATTTT,CASSLRGHTDTQYF,TRBV7-2,.,TRBJ2-3
TGTGCCAGCAGACCGCTCCACACTGAAGCTTTCTTT,CASRPLHTEAFF,TRBV28,.,TRBJ1-1
TGTGCCAGCAGCCCGAGGGGGCCCTCTGGAAACACCATATATTTT,CASSPRGPSGNTIYF,TRBV7-2,TRBD1,TRBJ1-3
TGTGCCAGCAGCTTAGCAATGACAACTAATGAAAAACTGTTTTTT,CASSLAMTTNEKLFF,TRBV7-2,.,TRBJ1-4
TGTGCCAGCAGCCAAGAATCCATGGCAGAGCAGTTCTTC,CASSQESMAEQFF,TRBV4-2,.,TRBJ2-1
TGTGCCAGCAGCTTAGTTGGACAGGGTTCTCGAGAGACCCAGTACTTC,CASSLVGQGSRETQYF,TRBV11-2,TRBD1,TRBJ2-5
TGTGCCAGCAGTTTTTCGTTGGGGGCCACTGAAGCTTTCTTT,CASSFSLGATEAFF,TRBV28,.,TRBJ1-1
TGTGCCAGCAGCGAACTTAGCGGGCTAAACACTGAAGCTTTCTTT,CASSELSGLNTEAFF,TRBV27,.,TRBJ1-1
TGTGCCAGCAGCTATCTGGGAACCCACACCGGGGAGCTGTTTTTT,CASSYLGTHTGELFF,TRBV7-3,.,TRBJ2-2
TGTGCCAGTACCGAGGCCCAAAGGGATGGCTACACCTTC,CASTEAQRDGYTF,TRBV19,.,TRBJ1-2
TGTGCCAGCAGATATGGACACGCCACTCCCTTGCAGTTCTTC,CASRYGHATPLQFF,TRBV6-5,.,TRBJ2-1
TGTGCCACCAGTGATTCGAGTCACAGGTCCAATCAGCCCCAGCATTTT,CATSDSSHRSNQPQHF,TRBV24-1,.,TRBJ1-5
TGCGCCAGCAGCCAAGGTGACCAGCCCTCCTACGAGCAGTACTTC,CASSQGDQPSYEQYF,TRBV4-1,.,TRBJ2-7
TGTGCCAGTAGTAATCCGGGGGGCACCTCCTACGAGCAGTACTTC,CASSNPGGTSYEQYF,TRBV19,.,TRBJ2-7
TGTGCCATCAGTGAGACGACAGGGGTGGCTGAAGCTTTCTTT,CAISETTGVAEAFF,TRBV10-3,TRBD1,TRBJ1-1